The 32 T cell receptor beta chains below come from one sample, sequenced in a study of siplizumab effects on memory and regulatory T cells. Assay used: immunoSEQ multiplex PCR; TCRdb lists only in-frame clones, some missing. The table lists 97,000 or so clones, 90% to 95% of them singletons, with 1.1% in the top ten. Sequenced sample: CD4+ T cells sorted from blood. The receptors stem from a human donor in good health.

CDR3 in DNA: TGTGCCAGCGCCGCCAAGGGGGCTGGGAGCTATGGCTACACCTTC. This gives the protein CASAAKGAGSYGYTF. J is TRBJ1-2 and V is TRBV2; 7 positions match TRBD1. V shed 8 bases and J 4 bases; nucleotides not matched to a gene: 13. In germline, CDR1 is SNHLY, CDR2 FYNNEI. The CDR3 runs to 15 residues. The whole variable domain, filled in from reference TRBV2 and TRBJ1-2, reads EPEVTQTPSHQVTQMGQEVILRCVPISNHLYFYWYRQILGQKVEFLVSFYNNEISEKSEIFDDQFSVERPDGSNFTLKIRSTKLEDSAMYFCASAAKGAGSYGYTFGSGTRLTVV.

The V and J genes are TRBV9 and TRBJ2-5; 8 bases are shared with TRBD2. There are 17 residues in the CDR3. V shed 1 base and J 7 bases; nucleotides not matched to a gene: 15. The V gene's germline CDR1 is SGDLS and CDR2 YYNGEE. The CDR3 DNA is TGTGCCAGCAGCGTACCGGGACTAGTTAAATCAGGGGTGACCCAGTACTTC. Translation gives CASSVPGLVKSGVTQYF. The full variable domain, with the rest looked up from reference TRBV9 and TRBJ2-5, is DSGVTQTPKHLITATGQRVTLRCSPRSGDLSVYWYQQSLDQGLQFLIQYYNGEERAKGNILERFSAQQFPDLHSELNLSSLELGDSALYFCASSVPGLVKSGVTQYFGPGTRLLVL.

The V call is TRBV29-1, the J call TRBJ2-3, with 8 bases matching TRBD2. CDR3 length: 16 amino acids. Germline CDR1 SQVTM, CDR2 ANQGSEA. V lost 2 bases to trimming and J lost 0 bases; unmatched junction nucleotides: 7. The CDR3 DNA sequence: TGCAGCGTTGAAATCACTAGCGGTACAAGCACAGATACGCAGTATTTT. This translates into CSVEITSGTSTDTQYF.

The V gene is TRBV27, the J gene TRBJ1-6, with D perhaps TRBD1 (6 bases). Germline CDR1 reads MNHEY; CDR2 reads SMNVEV (reference sequence). V lost 4 bases and J 7 bases, leaving 11 bases between the germline ends. The CDR3 covers 14 residues. In DNA form, the CDR3 reads TGTGCCAGCAGTTCCGGGACACCAAATTCACCCCTCCACTTT. Its translation is CASSSGTPNSPLHF.

V usage is TRBV11-3 and J usage is TRBJ2-1, with 7 nucleotides matching TRBD2. Germline V gene data show CDR1 as SGHNT and CDR2 as YENEEA. The CDR3 covers 15 residues. The ends lost 1 base at V and 5 bases at J; junction bases unmatched: 5. The CDR3 sequence is CASSLGTSEHNEQFF. CDR3 DNA: TGTGCCAGCAGCTTAGGAACTAGCGAACACAATGAGCAGTTCTTC.

A single count supports this clone. The CDR3 coding sequence is TGTGCCAGCAGTGCAAACTACGAGCAGTACTTC. Its translation: CASSANYEQYF. The gene calls are TRBV2 and TRBJ2-7; D is unclear. CDR3 size: 11 residues. The germline CDR1 and CDR2 sequences are SNHLY and FYNNEI. Trimming left V 4 bases short and J 3 bases short, with 4 bases between.

This clone appeared a single time. The genes are TRBV7-4 and TRBJ2-7; D is unresolved. CDR1 and CDR2 (germline): SGHVT, SQSDAQ. Trimming shortened V by 1 base and J by 0 bases, and 16 bases separated the two germline ends. The CDR3 consists of 17 residues. The CDR3 DNA sequence: TGTGCCAGCAGCTTAGTAGGAGACACCTCGAGCTCCTACGAGCAGTACTTC. It translates to CASSLVGDTSSSYEQYF.

The genes are TRBV11-2 and TRBJ2-1, with 10 bases identical to TRBD2. Germline V lookup: CDR1 SGHAT, CDR2 FQNNGV. The CDR3 contains 14 residues. Trimming at V came to 3 bases and at J to 10 bases, leaving 6 bases not matched to a gene. Here the CDR3 reads CASSFNRLAGEQFF. The CDR3 DNA is TGTGCCAGCAGCTTTAATCGACTAGCGGGCGAGCAGTTCTTC.

This clone was recorded a few times. This sequence joins TRBV28 and TRBJ1-5; D not resolved. Germline loops: CDR1 MDHEN, CDR2 SYDVKM. V was clipped by 8 bases and J by 2 bases, with 7 bases between them. The CDR3 sequence is 12 residues long. CDR3 sequence: CASYEGNQPQHF. As DNA, the CDR3 is TGTGCCAGCTATGAAGGCAATCAGCCCCAGCATTTT.

J is TRBJ1-3 and V is TRBV19, with TRBD1 as a possible D gene (5 bases). V lost 5 bases, J lost 0 bases, and 14 bases lay in between. The CDR3 consists of 16 residues. Per the germline V gene, CDR1 is LNHDA and CDR2 is SQIVND (reference sequence). CDR3 region: CASSPRGGYSGNTIYF. The CDR3, as DNA: TGTGCCAGTAGTCCCCGGGGGGGATACTCTGGAAACACCATATATTTT.

This chain uses TRBV7-8 with TRBJ1-3; maybe TRBD1 (5 bases). V lost 8 bases and J lost 3, with 17 bases in between. Germline V gene sequence: CDR1 SGHVS, CDR2 FQNEAQ. This CDR3 has 15 residues. DNA for the CDR3: TGTGCCAGCGGCGGGGGGGTTGCTTTTGGAAACACCATATATTTT. Translation: CASGGGVAFGNTIYF.

This clone was recorded only once. The chain joins TRBV9 to TRBJ1-2; 8 bases are shared with TRBD1. This CDR3 has 14 amino acids. Losses at the gene ends were 0 bases for V and 6 bases for J; bases not matched to a gene: 4. Germline CDR1 SGDLS, CDR2 YYNGEE. The CDR3 coding sequence is TGTGCCAGCAGCGTAGACGGACAGGGAAATGGCTACACCTTC. Its translation is CASSVDGQGNGYTF.

This clone was seen just once. The rearrangement joins TRBV30 to TRBJ2-1, with 9 bases lining up with TRBD2. Per the germline V gene, CDR1 is GTSNPN and CDR2 is SVGIG (reference sequence). The CDR3 has 20 residues. After removal of 4 bases from V and 0 bases from J, the junction contained 19 bases not matched to a gene. CDR3: CAWTLRRASGIQSSYNEQFF. As DNA, the CDR3 is TGTGCCTGGACGCTACGGCGGGCTAGCGGGATACAAAGCTCCTACAATGAGCAGTTCTTC.

The chain joins TRBV18 to TRBJ1-6; D not resolved. This CDR3 is built from 13 residues. In germline, CDR1 is KGHSH, CDR2 LQKENI. V shed 6 bases and J shed 8 bases, with 11 bases lying between them. The CDR3 region is CASSPAQDSPLHF. CDR3 DNA sequence: TGTGCCAGCTCTCCGGCCCAGGATTCACCCCTCCACTTT.

This clone is a singleton in its sample. V is TRBV2 and J is TRBJ2-2, with 7 bases that match TRBD2. V shed 5 bases, J shed 7 bases, and the junction held 13 bases outside the gene matches. The germline V gene has CDR1 SNHLY and CDR2 FYNNEI. CDR3 size: 16 residues. This CDR3 is CASSPTPAGTGGELFF. The CDR3 DNA follows: TGTGCCAGCAGTCCGACCCCAGCGGGAACGGGCGGGGAGCTGTTTTTT.

The chain employs TRBV27 and TRBJ2-3; TRBD2 agrees at 10 bases. This CDR3 has 19 residues. Germline loops: CDR1 MNHEY, CDR2 SMNVEV (reference sequence). V lost 0 bases to trimming and J lost 1 base; unmatched junction nucleotides: 10. CDR3 sequence reads: CASSLSGLAVRLGTDTQYF. The CDR3 DNA reads as TGTGCCAGCAGTTTATCCGGACTAGCGGTCCGCCTGGGCACAGATACGCAGTATTTT.

The V and J genes are TRBV6-6 and TRBJ2-7, with TRBD1 matching over 8 bases. Germline CDR1 is MNHNY and CDR2 is SVGAGI (reference sequence). Germline trimming cut 1 base from V and 5 bases from J; bases unmatched to any gene: 7. This CDR3 comprises 15 residues. The CDR3 DNA reads TGTGCCAGCAGTTACTACGGGACAGGCTTCAACGAGCAGTACTTC. Translation gives CASSYYGTGFNEQYF.

The rearrangement uses TRBV5-5 and TRBJ2-1, with 9 positions matching TRBD2. In germline, CDR1 is SGHKS, CDR2 YYEKEE (reference sequence). V was clipped by 4 bases and J by 0 bases; unmatched bases: 2. There are 15 residues in the CDR3. CDR3 in amino acids: CASSDSGSSYNEQFF. CDR3 DNA: TGTGCCAGCAGCGATAGCGGGAGCTCCTACAATGAGCAGTTCTTC.

This clone was seen a single time. J is TRBJ2-7 and V is TRBV7-2, with D possibly TRBD2 on 6 matching bases. CDR1 and CDR2 from the germline V gene are SGHTA and FQGNSA. With 5 bases removed from V and 2 bases from J, the gap between germline ends came to 19 bases. The length of the CDR3 is 16 residues. The DNA for the CDR3 is TGTGCCAGCAGCCCAAACCCGAATAGCGGTGCCTACGAGCAGTACTTC. Protein product: CASSPNPNSGAYEQYF.

With regard to this clone: The CDR3 end shows no conserved phenylalanine or tryptophan, and so a read error is likely. This chain links TRBV28 with TRBJ1-1, with D unresolved. Germline V CDR1 and CDR2: MDHEN, SYDVKM. There are 10 residues in the CDR3. Trimming stripped 6 bases from V and 9 bases from J, with 8 bases between. The CDR3 region has the DNA TGTGCCAGCAGACGCCTAAAAGCTTTCCTT. Protein product: CASRRLKAFL.

The gene calls are TRBV5-1 and TRBJ2-3, with D hard to call. Germline CDR1 and CDR2: SGHRS and YFSETQ. V lost 0 bases and J 1 base, leaving 3 bases between the germline ends. The CDR3 runs to 13 residues. CDR3 in amino acids: CASSLAGTDTQYF. The CDR3 DNA reads TGCGCCAGCAGCTTGGCGGGCACAGATACGCAGTATTTT.

Comment on this clone: Lacking the conserved final phenylalanine or tryptophan, this CDR3 likely reflects a read error. The chain carries TRBV19 and TRBJ2-2; possibly TRBD1 for D (6 bases). Germline CDR1 LNHDA, CDR2 SQIVND (reference sequence). The CDR3 length is 14 residues. Between the trimmed V and J ends, which lost 7 bases and 5 bases, there was a span of 14 bases. CDR3 residues: CASNQGRGTGELFL. For the CDR3, the DNA is TGTGCCAGTAATCAGGGGAGAGGAACCGGGGAGCTGTTTCTT.

The chain combines TRBV13 with TRBJ2-3; possible D gene TRBD1, 6 bases. Per the germline V gene, CDR1 is PRHDT and CDR2 is FYEKMQ (reference sequence). This CDR3 has 15 residues. Between the trimmed V and J ends, which lost 2 bases and 2 bases, there was a span of 11 bases. The CDR3 loop is CASSLSGAITDTQYF. The CDR3 nucleotides are TGTGCCAGCAGCTTATCAGGGGCGATCACAGATACGCAGTATTTT.

The chain has TRBV19 and TRBJ2-6, with a tentative D call TRBD2 (6 bases). The CDR3 consists of 17 residues. V was cut by 2 bases and J by 2 bases, with 13 bases left in between. Germline V lookup: CDR1 LNHDA, CDR2 SQIVND (reference sequence). As DNA, the CDR3 is TGTGCCAGTAGTATATCCTCCGGGAGCCCTGGGGCCAACGTCCTGACTTTC. It specifies CASSISSGSPGANVLTF.

The chain links TRBV19 to TRBJ2-7, with 7 positions matching TRBD1. CDR3 length: 16 residues. Germline assignment: CDR1 LNHDA and CDR2 SQIVND (reference sequence). V lost 6 bases and J lost 2; bases outside the gene matches: 13. CDR3 DNA: TGTGCCAGTAGCCCCCTGGTGACAGGGCCAACCTACGAGCAGTACTTC. Protein: CASSPLVTGPTYEQYF.

The chain is built from TRBV7-7 and TRBJ2-1, with TRBD2 matching 8 bases. The CDR3 consists of 14 residues. From germline, CDR1 is SSHAT and CDR2 FNYEAQ (reference sequence). The trim removed 1 base at V and 6 bases at J, leaving 2 bases unmatched. The CDR3 protein is CASSLDGRANEQFF. The CDR3, as DNA: TGTGCCAGCAGCTTAGACGGGAGGGCCAATGAGCAGTTCTTC.

On this clone itself: The sample contains more than one DNA sequence encoding this CDR3. The rearrangement uses TRBV28 and TRBJ2-6; D may correspond to TRBD1 or TRBD2 (5 bases each). Germline assignment: CDR1 MDHEN and CDR2 SYDVKM. This CDR3 spans 15 amino acids. Trimming removed 2 bases from V and 0 bases from J, with 5 bases in between. The CDR3, as DNA: TGTGCCAGCAGTTTAGGGGGCTCTGGGGCCAACGTCCTGACTTTC. Amino acid sequence: CASSLGGSGANVLTF.

This chain uses TRBV19 with TRBJ2-7; D may be TRBD2 (7 bases). Per the germline V gene, CDR1 is LNHDA and CDR2 is SQIVND (reference sequence). The germline V and J ends were trimmed by 8 bases and 2 bases, with 16 bases remaining between them. This CDR3 is 14 amino acids long. CDR3 DNA: TGTGCCAGTGGCGGGGGACACACTACCTACGAGCAGTACTTC. This translates into CASGGGHTTYEQYF.

The chain uses TRBV25-1 and TRBJ2-3; no reliable D call. The CDR3 covers 15 residues. The germline V gene encodes CDR1 MGHDK and CDR2 SYGVNS. Trimming pared 6 bases from V and 0 bases from J, leaving 13 bases between. CDR3: CASREDLRSTDTQYF. Written as DNA, the CDR3 is TGTGCCAGCAGGGAAGACTTACGTAGCACAGATACGCAGTATTTT. Based on the CDR3 plus reference TRBV25-1 and TRBJ2-3, the full variable domain is EADIYQTPRYLVIGTGKKITLECSQTMGHDKMYWYQQDPGMELHLIHYSYGVNSTEKGDLSSESTVSRIRTEHFPLTLESARPSHTSQYLCASREDLRSTDTQYFGPGTRLTVL.

This chain uses TRBV7-9 with TRBJ2-1; D uncertain. Trimming took off 4 bases at V and 9 bases at J, with 7 bases between the two ends. Germline V lookup: CDR1 SEHNR, CDR2 FQNEAQ (reference sequence). The CDR3 contains 11 residues. The CDR3 DNA sequence: TGTGCCAGCAGCTCAAACAGTGAGCAGTTCTTC. Translated, it gives CASSSNSEQFF.

V is TRBV5-1 and J is TRBJ2-2; D is unresolved. This CDR3 is built from 14 residues. Germline CDR1 and CDR2: SGHRS and YFSETQ. With 0 bases removed from V and 1 base from J, the gap between germline ends came to 4 bases. CDR3 bases: TGCGCCAGCAGCTTGGGTAGGAACACCGGGGAGCTGTTTTTT. Its protein is CASSLGRNTGELFF.

This clone has just a few counts. This chain uses TRBV7-9 with TRBJ1-3, with 10 bases matching TRBD1. This CDR3 contains 18 residues. Germline assignment: CDR1 SEHNR and CDR2 FQNEAQ (reference sequence). The trim removed 1 base at V and 5 bases at J, leaving 11 bases unmatched. The chain's CDR3 is CASSLETGTGVIRNTIYF. In DNA, the CDR3 is TGTGCCAGCAGCTTAGAAACCGGGACAGGGGTTATTAGAAACACCATATATTTT.